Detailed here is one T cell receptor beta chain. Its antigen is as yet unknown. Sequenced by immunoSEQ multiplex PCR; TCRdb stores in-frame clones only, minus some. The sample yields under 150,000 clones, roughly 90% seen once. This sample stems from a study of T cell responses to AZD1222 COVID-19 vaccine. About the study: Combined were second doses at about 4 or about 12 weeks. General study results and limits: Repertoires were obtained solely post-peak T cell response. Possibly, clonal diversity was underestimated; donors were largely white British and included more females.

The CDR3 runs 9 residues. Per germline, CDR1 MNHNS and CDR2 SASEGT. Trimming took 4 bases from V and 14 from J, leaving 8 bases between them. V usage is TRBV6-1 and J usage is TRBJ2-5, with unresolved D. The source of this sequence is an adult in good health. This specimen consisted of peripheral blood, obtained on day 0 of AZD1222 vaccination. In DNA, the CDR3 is TGTGCCAGCAGTGTAGAAGGCTACTTC. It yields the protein CASSVEGYF.